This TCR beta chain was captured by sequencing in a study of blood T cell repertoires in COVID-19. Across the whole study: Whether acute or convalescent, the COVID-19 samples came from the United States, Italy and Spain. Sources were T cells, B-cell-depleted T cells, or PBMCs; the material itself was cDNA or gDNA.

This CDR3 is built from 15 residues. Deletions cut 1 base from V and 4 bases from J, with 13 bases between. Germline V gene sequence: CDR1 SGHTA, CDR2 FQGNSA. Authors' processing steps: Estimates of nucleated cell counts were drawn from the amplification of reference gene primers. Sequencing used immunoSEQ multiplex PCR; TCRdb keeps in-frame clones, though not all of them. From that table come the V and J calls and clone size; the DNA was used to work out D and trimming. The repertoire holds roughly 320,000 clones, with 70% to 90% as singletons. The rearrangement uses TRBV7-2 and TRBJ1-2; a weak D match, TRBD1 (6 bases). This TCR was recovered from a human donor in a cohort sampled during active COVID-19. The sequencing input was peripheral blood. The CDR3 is CASSLDPGELYGYTF. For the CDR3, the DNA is TGTGCCAGCAGCTTAGATCCAGGGGAACTCTATGGCTACACCTTC.